These T cell receptor beta chains were read from a single sample in a study of shared T cell receptors in the human thymus. The protocol was immunoSEQ multiplex PCR, while the TCRdb copy is restricted to in-frame clones and leaves out a portion. The table has approximately 730,000 clones, approximately 85% seen once. The same specimen was also included in a second study, on human thymus T cells.

The sample comprised thymocytes. Every receptor here comes from a girl younger than two with a congenital heart defect. CDR3s include the opening cysteine and the closing phenylalanine or tryptophan. D genes are given only for firm matches. Rows give clone size only sometimes, using once, few, many, or a class for an expanded clone.

v_gene	j_gene	d_gene	abundance	CDR3nt	CDR3aa
TRBV4-1	TRBJ2-7	-	-	TGCGCCAGCAGCCAAGGCGAGTACGGCGAGCAGTACTTC	CASSQGEYGEQYF
TRBV5-1	TRBJ2-7	TRBD1	-	TGCGCCAGCAGCGGTGGAACCGGGACAGATTCCAACGAGCAGTACTTC	CASSGGTGTDSNEQYF
TRBV7-2	TRBJ1-3	TRBD1	-	TGTGCCAGCAGCTTCCGGCACGACAGGGGGCACGCTGGAAACACCATATATTTT	CASSFRHDRGHAGNTIYF
TRBV7-9	TRBJ1-6	TRBD1	-	TGTGCCAGCAGCTCACGGAAAGGGACAGGGATTTCACCCCTCCACTTT	CASSSRKGTGISPLHF
TRBV19	TRBJ2-1	TRBD2	once	TGTGCCAGTAGTACCCGCGGGGGCTCCTACAATGAGCAGTTCTTC	CASSTRGGSYNEQFF
TRBV5-1	TRBJ1-5	-	-	TGCGCCAGCAGCACCGGGACTTCCGCCAATCAGCCCCAGCATTTT	CASSTGTSANQPQHF
TRBV11-2	TRBJ1-1	-	-	TGTGCCAGCCTGGTCGGGATGGGGGGGCCCAAAAACACTGAAGCTTTCTTT	CASLVGMGGPKNTEAFF
TRBV5-3	TRBJ1-1	-	-	TGTGCCAGAAGCCTCCTTGGGCCGACGAACACTGAAGCTTTCTTT	CARSLLGPTNTEAFF
TRBV19	TRBJ2-3	TRBD1	-	TGTGCCAGTACCCCCCGGGACAGGGAGCCAGATACGCAGTATTTT	CASTPRDREPDTQYF
TRBV28	TRBJ2-7	TRBD1	-	TGTGCCAGCAGCTTAGGGGGCACAACGAAGACCTACGAGCAGTACTTC	CASSLGGTTKTYEQYF
TRBV4-3	TRBJ2-3	TRBD1	-	TGCGCCAGCAGCCAAGGGGACAGACAAACCCTGAGCACAGATACGCAGTATTTT	CASSQGDRQTLSTDTQYF
TRBV9	TRBJ1-5	TRBD1	-	TGTGCCAGCAGCGTACAGGGGGATCCGCCCCAGCATTTT	CASSVQGDPPQHF
TRBV5-1	TRBJ2-7	TRBD1	-	TGCGCCAGCAGCTCGGAGACAGGGGTCAGCGAGCAGTACTTC	CASSSETGVSEQYF
TRBV5-1	TRBJ1-3	TRBD1	-	TGCGCCAGCAGCCCCCGACAGGGCCCTGGTGCAGGAAACACCATATATTTT	CASSPRQGPGAGNTIYF
TRBV5-1	TRBJ2-5	TRBD1	-	TGCGCCAGCAGCCTGGACAGGGGCCCTCAAGAGACCCAGTACTTC	CASSLDRGPQETQYF
TRBV10-3	TRBJ1-3	TRBD1	-	TGTGCCATCAGTGAGTCCATAGGACAGGGTGGCATTGGAAACACCATATATTTT	CAISESIGQGGIGNTIYF
TRBV27	TRBJ2-2	-	-	TGTGCCAGCAGTTTATCCACATTCCGGGGCGGGGAGCTGTTTTTT	CASSLSTFRGGELFF
TRBV5-1	TRBJ2-7	TRBD1	-	TGCGCCAGCAGCTCGACCCGGGACAGGGGAGGCGAGCAGTACTTC	CASSSTRDRGGEQYF
TRBV25-1	TRBJ1-2	-	-	TGTGCCAGCAGTGGCGCCGAGGGACTCTATGGCTACACCTTC	CASSGAEGLYGYTF
TRBV15	TRBJ2-7	TRBD2	-	TGTGCCACCAGCTGTAGCGGGGAGAAACCCTACGAGCAGTACTTC	CATSCSGEKPYEQYF
TRBV10-3	TRBJ1-2	TRBD1	-	TGTGCCATCAGTAATATAGGGACAGATTATGGCTACACCTTC	CAISNIGTDYGYTF
TRBV19	TRBJ1-5	TRBD1	-	TGTGCCATCGCAGTCGGGACAGGGGATTTCAATCAGCCCCAGCATTTT	CAIAVGTGDFNQPQHF
TRBV9	TRBJ1-2	-	-	TGTGCCAGCAGCCCTCATCCAGAGGAGGGCGGCTATGGCTACACCTTC	CASSPHPEEGGYGYTF
TRBV5-4	TRBJ1-6	TRBD1	-	TGTGCCAGCAGCGTCGGACAGGCCAATTCACCCCTCCACTTT	CASSVGQANSPLHF
TRBV13	TRBJ1-3	-	-	TGTGCCAGCAGCTTACAGGGAAACACCATATATTTT	CASSLQGNTIYF
TRBV6-5	TRBJ2-3	TRBD2	-	TGTGCCAGCACCACGGGGGGAGGGGCAGATACGCAGTATTTT	CASTTGGGADTQYF
TRBV28	TRBJ1-6	-	-	TGTGCCAGCACCTCCAACCTCGCGGGGGCATTCAAATATAATTCACCCCTCCACTTT	CASTSNLAGAFKYNSPLHF
TRBV25-1	TRBJ1-1	-	-	TGTGCCAGCAGTGACCGGAGGAACACTGAAGCTTTCTTT	CASSDRRNTEAFF
TRBV28	TRBJ1-5	TRBD1	-	TGTGCCAGCAGTCGTCTGGGACAGCCTCCTTATAGCAATCAGCCCCAGCATTTT	CASSRLGQPPYSNQPQHF
TRBV21-1	TRBJ1-2	-	-	TGTGCCAGCAGCAAAACCGGGACAGAGACTAACTATGGCTACACCTTC	CASSKTGTETNYGYTF
TRBV5-1	TRBJ2-7	TRBD1	few	TGCGCCAGCGAAAAAGGGACAGCGACCTACGAGCAGTACTTC	CASEKGTATYEQYF
TRBV4-1	TRBJ1-3	-	-	TGCGCCAGCAGCCAAGGAGGGGACACCCCCGGGAGGGGAAACACCATATATTTT	CASSQGGDTPGRGNTIYF
TRBV4-2	TRBJ2-3	TRBD2	-	TGTGCCAGCAGCCAAAGTCATCGAGCGGGGGAGATGCCCCGCACAGATACGCAGTATTTT	CASSQSHRAGEMPRTDTQYF
TRBV6-1	TRBJ1-3	TRBD1	few	TGTGCCAGCAGTGAAGTACGGGACGAAGGACAGGGCGGATCGGGAAACACCATATATTTT	CASSEVRDEGQGGSGNTIYF
TRBV18	TRBJ2-7	TRBD2	-	TGTGCCAGCTCACCAGGGAATACTAGCGGGGGATCCTACGAGCAGTACTTC	CASSPGNTSGGSYEQYF
TRBV5-1	TRBJ2-5	-	-	TGCGCCAGCAGCTCCCGCGGTACGGAGGAGACCCAGTACTTC	CASSSRGTEETQYF
TRBV9	TRBJ2-2	TRBD1	-	TGTGCCAGCAGCGTAGTTAGGGACAGACCTTCGAGATTCACCGGGGAGCTGTTTTTT	CASSVVRDRPSRFTGELFF
TRBV6-5	TRBJ1-2	-	-	TGTGCCAGCCTGGGGTATGGGCAGGGGCAGAAAGGCTACACCTTC	CASLGYGQGQKGYTF
TRBV19	TRBJ2-3	TRBD2	once	TGTGCCAGTAGCGTAGCGGGGGCCTTCACAGATACGCAGTATTTT	CASSVAGAFTDTQYF
TRBV29-1	TRBJ1-4	-	once	TGCATCGCAGGGGATGAAAAACTGTTTTTT	CIAGDEKLFF
TRBV27	TRBJ1-2	TRBD1	-	TGTGCCAGCAGTCTCCGGGGACAGAACTATGGCTACACCTTC	CASSLRGQNYGYTF
TRBV15	TRBJ2-4	TRBD2	-	TGTGCCACCAGCACCCTGACTAGCGGGGGGCCCAAGTTGGTCAAAAACATTCAGTACTTC	CATSTLTSGGPKLVKNIQYF
TRBV29-1	TRBJ1-1	TRBD1	-	TGCAGCGTTGGGCCTCCGGGACAGGGTACGGTGGACCCTATGAACACTGAAGCTTTCTTT	CSVGPPGQGTVDPMNTEAFF
TRBV7-2	TRBJ2-1	-	-	TGTGCCAGCCCCCCTCAGCAGGGAGGTGTCAATGAGCAGTTCTTC	CASPPQQGGVNEQFF
TRBV10-3	TRBJ1-5	-	-	TGTGCCATCAGCCGAGATAGCAATCAGCCCCAGCATTTT	CAISRDSNQPQHF
TRBV7-2	TRBJ1-5	-	-	TGTGCCAGCAGCCCCCGGGAGACGTATAGCAATCAGCCCCAGCATTTT	CASSPRETYSNQPQHF
TRBV25-1	TRBJ2-3	-	-	TGTGCCAGCAGTGATCTAGCAGATACGCAGTATTTT	CASSDLADTQYF
TRBV2	TRBJ2-1	-	-	TGTGCCAGCAGTGACGGGACTTACAATGAGCAGTTCTTC	CASSDGTYNEQFF
TRBV27	TRBJ2-5	-	-	TGTGCCAGCAGTTCCCACGAGACTAGTAGGTTAGAGACCCAGTACTTC	CASSSHETSRLETQYF
TRBV28	TRBJ2-5	-	few	TGTGCCAGCAGTTTTTGGCAGGCGGGAGAGACCCAGTACTTC	CASSFWQAGETQYF
TRBV19	TRBJ2-7	TRBD1	few	TGTGCCAGCCGTAAGACAGGGACCTACGAGCAGTACTTC	CASRKTGTYEQYF
TRBV2	TRBJ1-5	-	-	TGTGCCAGCAGTCGGACTAGTCGGGGACCAAGCAATCAGCCCCAGCATTTT	CASSRTSRGPSNQPQHF
TRBV10-3	TRBJ1-1	-	few	TGTGCCATCAGTGACAGTCAAAAGGGGATGAACACTGAAGCTTTCTTT	CAISDSQKGMNTEAFF
TRBV27	TRBJ1-6	-	-	TGTGCCAGCAACAAACAGAGCTCCTATAATTCACCCCTCCACTTT	CASNKQSSYNSPLHF
TRBV2	TRBJ1-1	-	-	TGTGCCAGCAGTGAAGGAGGGTCGGCTTTCTTT	CASSEGGSAFF
TRBV28	TRBJ2-7	-	-	TGTGCCAGCAGTTATCGGGAGTGCAACGAGCAGTACTTC	CASSYRECNEQYF
TRBV10-3	TRBJ1-5	TRBD1	-	TGTGCCACCTTGACAGGGAGGTGGAGCAATCAGCCCCAGCATTTT	CATLTGRWSNQPQHF
TRBV4-1	TRBJ2-5	TRBD2	-	TGCGCCAGCAGCCAAAAACTTAGCGGGGGTGGGGAAGAGACCCAGTACTTC	CASSQKLSGGGEETQYF
TRBV28	TRBJ1-2	TRBD1	-	TGTGCCAGCACCCCCCGGGACAGAGAGTATGGCTACACCTTC	CASTPRDREYGYTF
TRBV6-4	TRBJ2-6	-	-	TGTGCCAGCAGTGACAAAGGGGGCTCTGGGGCCAACGTCCTGACTTTC	CASSDKGGSGANVLTF